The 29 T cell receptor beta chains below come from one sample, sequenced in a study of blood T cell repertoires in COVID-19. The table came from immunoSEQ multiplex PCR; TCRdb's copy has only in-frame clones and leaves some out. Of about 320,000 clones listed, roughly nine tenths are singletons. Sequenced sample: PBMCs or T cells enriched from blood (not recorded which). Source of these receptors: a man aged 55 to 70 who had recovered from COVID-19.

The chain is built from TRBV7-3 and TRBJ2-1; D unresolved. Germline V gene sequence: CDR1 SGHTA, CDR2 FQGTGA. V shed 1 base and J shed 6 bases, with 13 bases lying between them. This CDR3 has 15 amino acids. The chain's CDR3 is CASSLSSGMGNEQFF. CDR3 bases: TGTGCCAGCAGCTTAAGTTCGGGTATGGGCAATGAGCAGTTCTTC. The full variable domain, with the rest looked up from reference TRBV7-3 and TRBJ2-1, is GAGVSQTPSNKVTEKGKYVELRCDPISGHTALYWYRQSLGQGPEFLIYFQGTGAADDSGLPNDRFFAVRPEGSVSTLKIQRTERGDSAVYLCASSLSSGMGNEQFFGPGTRLTVL.

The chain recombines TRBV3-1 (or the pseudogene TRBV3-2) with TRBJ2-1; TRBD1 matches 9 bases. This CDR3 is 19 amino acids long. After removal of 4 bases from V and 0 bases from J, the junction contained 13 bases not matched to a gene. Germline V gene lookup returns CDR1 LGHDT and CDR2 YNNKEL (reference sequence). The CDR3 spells CASSPDDRGFLSSYNEQFF. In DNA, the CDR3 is TGTGCCAGCAGCCCAGACGACAGGGGGTTTCTTAGCTCCTACAATGAGCAGTTCTTC.

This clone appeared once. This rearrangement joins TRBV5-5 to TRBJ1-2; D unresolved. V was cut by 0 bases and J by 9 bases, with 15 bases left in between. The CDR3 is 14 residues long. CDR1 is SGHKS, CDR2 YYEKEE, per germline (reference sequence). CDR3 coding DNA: TGTGCCAGCAGCTTGGGGCCGGGGTTAGGTAGCTACACCTTC. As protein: CASSLGPGLGSYTF.

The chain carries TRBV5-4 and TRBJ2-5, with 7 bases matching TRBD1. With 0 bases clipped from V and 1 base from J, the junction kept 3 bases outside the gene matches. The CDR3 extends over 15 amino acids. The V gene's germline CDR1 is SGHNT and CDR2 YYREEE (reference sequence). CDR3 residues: CASSLAGDSQETQYF. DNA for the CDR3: TGTGCCAGCAGCTTGGCCGGGGACAGCCAAGAGACCCAGTACTTC. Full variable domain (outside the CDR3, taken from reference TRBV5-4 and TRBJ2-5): ETGVTQSPTHLIKTRGQQVTLRCSSQSGHNTVSWYQQALGQGPQFIFQYYREEENGRGNFPPRFSGLQFPNYSSELNVNALELDDSALYLCASSLAGDSQETQYFGPGTRLLVL.

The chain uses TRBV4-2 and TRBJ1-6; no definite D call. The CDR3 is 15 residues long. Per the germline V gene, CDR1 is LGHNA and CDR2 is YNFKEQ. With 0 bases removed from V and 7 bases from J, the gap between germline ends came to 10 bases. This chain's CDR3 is CASSQEGRQNSPLHF. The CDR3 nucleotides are TGTGCCAGCAGCCAAGAGGGCAGGCAAAATTCACCCCTCCACTTT.

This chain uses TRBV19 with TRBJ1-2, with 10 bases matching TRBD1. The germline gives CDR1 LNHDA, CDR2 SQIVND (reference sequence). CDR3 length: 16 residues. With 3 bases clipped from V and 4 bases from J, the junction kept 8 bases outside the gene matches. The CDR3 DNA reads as TGTGCCAGTAGTATCGCTAGGACAGGGGGAATCTATGGCTACACCTTC. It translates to CASSIARTGGIYGYTF.

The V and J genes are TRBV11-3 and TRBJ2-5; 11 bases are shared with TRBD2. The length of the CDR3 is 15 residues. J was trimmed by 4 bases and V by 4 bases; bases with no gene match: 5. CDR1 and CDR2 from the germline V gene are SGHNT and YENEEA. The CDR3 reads CASSSQLAGVETQYF. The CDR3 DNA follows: TGTGCCAGCAGCTCCCAACTAGCGGGAGTAGAGACCCAGTACTTC.

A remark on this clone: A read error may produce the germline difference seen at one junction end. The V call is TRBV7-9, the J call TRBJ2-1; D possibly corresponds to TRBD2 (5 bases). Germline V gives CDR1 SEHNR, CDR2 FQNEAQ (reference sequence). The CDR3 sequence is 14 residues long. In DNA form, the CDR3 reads TGCAGCCTGGCGGGTTCGGGTTTCTACAATGAGCAGTTCTTC. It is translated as CSLAGSGFYNEQFF.

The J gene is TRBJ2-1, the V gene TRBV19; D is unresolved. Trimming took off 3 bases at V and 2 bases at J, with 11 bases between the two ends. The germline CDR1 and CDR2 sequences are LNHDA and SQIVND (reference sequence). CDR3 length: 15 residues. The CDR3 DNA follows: TGTGCCAGTAGTATCATGGCAGGCCCCTACAATGAGCAGTTCTTC. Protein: CASSIMAGPYNEQFF.

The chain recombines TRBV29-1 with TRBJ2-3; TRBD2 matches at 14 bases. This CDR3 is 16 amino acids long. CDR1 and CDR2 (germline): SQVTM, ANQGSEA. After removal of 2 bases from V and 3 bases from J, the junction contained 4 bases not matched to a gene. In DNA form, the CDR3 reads TGCAGCGTTGAACCGACTAGCGGGAGGGCGACAGATACGCAGTATTTT. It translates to CSVEPTSGRATDTQYF.

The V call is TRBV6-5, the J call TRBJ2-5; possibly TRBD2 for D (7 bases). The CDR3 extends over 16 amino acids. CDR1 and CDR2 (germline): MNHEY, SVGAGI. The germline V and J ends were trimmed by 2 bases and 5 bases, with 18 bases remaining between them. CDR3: CASSYTGTRGLETQYF. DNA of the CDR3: TGTGCCAGCAGTTACACAGGGACGCGGGGGCTGGAGACCCAGTACTTC.

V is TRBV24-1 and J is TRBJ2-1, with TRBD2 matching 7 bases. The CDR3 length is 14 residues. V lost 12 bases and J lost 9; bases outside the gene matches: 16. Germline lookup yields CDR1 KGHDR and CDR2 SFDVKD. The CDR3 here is CASSDGGRFAEQFF. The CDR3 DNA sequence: TGTGCCTCCTCGGACGGCGGGAGATTTGCTGAGCAGTTCTTC.

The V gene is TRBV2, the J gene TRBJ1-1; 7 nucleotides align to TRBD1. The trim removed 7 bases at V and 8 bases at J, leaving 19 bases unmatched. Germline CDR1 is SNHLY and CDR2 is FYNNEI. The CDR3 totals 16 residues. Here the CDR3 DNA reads TGTGCCAGCACTAAGTGGGTAGGGGGCGCATCGAAGGAAGCTTTCTTT. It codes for CASTKWVGGASKEAFF.

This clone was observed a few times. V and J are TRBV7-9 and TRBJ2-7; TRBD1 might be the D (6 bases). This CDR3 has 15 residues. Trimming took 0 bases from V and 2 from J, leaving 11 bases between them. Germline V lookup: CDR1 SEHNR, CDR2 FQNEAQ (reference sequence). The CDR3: CASSLADRLPYEQYF. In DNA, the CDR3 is TGTGCCAGCAGCTTAGCCGACAGGTTACCCTACGAGCAGTACTTC.

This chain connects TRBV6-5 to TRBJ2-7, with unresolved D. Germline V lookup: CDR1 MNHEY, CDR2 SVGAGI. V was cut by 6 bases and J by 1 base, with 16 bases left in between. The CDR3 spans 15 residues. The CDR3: CASSPRFGSSYEQYF. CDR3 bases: TGTGCCAGCAGCCCCCGCTTCGGGTCATCCTACGAGCAGTACTTC.

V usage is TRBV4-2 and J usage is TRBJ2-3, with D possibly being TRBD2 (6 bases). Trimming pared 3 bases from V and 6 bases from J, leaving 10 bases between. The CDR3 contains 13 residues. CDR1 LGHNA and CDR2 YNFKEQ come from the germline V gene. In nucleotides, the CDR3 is TGTGCCAGCAGCCAGGAGACTAGGGATACGCAGTATTTT. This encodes CASSQETRDTQYF.

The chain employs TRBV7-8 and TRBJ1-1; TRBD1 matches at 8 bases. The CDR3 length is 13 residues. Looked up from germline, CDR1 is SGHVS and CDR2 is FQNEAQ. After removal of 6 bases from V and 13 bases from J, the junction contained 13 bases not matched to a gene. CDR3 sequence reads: CASSSTRTGSSFF. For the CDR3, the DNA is TGTGCCAGCAGTTCGACAAGGACAGGGTCGAGTTTCTTT.

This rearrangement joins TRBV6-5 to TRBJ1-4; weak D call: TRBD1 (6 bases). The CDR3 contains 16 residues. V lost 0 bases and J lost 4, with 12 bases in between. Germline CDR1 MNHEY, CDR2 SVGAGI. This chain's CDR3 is CASSYSKDRINEKLFF. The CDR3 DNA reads TGTGCCAGCAGTTACTCGAAGGACAGAATTAATGAAAAACTGTTTTTT.

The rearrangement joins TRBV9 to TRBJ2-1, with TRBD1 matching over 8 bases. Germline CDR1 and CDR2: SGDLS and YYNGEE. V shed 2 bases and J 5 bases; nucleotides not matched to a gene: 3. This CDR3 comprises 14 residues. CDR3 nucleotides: TGTGCCAGCAGCGTCCAGACAGGGGACAATGAGCAGTTCTTC. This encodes CASSVQTGDNEQFF.

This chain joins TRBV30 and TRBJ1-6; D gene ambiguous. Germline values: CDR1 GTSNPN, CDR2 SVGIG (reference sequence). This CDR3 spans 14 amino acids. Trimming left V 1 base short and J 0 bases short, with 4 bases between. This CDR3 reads CAWSGISYNSPLHF. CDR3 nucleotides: TGTGCCTGGAGTGGTATCTCCTATAATTCACCCCTCCACTTT.

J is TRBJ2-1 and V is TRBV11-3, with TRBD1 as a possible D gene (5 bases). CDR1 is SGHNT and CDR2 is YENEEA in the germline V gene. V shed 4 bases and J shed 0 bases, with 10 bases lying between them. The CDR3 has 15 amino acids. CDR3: CASSWGASSYNEQFF. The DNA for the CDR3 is TGTGCCAGCAGCTGGGGCGCAAGCTCCTACAATGAGCAGTTCTTC.

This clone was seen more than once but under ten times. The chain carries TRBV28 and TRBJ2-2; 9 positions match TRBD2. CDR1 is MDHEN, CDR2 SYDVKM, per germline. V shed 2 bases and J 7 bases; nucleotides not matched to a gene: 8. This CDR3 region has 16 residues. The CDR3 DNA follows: TGTGCCAGCAGTTTAGGAGCGGGAGGCCAATTCGGGGAGCTGTTTTTT. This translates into CASSLGAGGQFGELFF.

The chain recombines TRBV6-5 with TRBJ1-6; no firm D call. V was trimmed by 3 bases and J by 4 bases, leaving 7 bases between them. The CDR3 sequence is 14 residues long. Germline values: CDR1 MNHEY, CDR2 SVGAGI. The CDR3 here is CASSYAEYNSPLHF. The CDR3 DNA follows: TGTGCCAGCAGTTATGCAGAATATAATTCACCCCTCCACTTT.

Written as DNA, the CDR3 is TGTGCCAGCAGCGCCCGGCCCGTGGGCGCAGATACGCAGTATTTT. It yields the protein CASSARPVGADTQYF. The chain recombines TRBV9 with TRBJ2-3; D is unclear. CDR1 is SGDLS and CDR2 is YYNGEE in the germline V gene. This CDR3 comprises 15 residues. With 3 bases removed from V and 4 bases from J, the gap between germline ends came to 15 bases.

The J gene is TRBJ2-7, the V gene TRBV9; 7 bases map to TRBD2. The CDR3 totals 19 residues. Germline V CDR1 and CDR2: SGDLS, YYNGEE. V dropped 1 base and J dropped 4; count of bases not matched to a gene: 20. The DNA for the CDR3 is TGTGCCAGCAGCGTACAAGGAGGTGGGGCGGGAGATGATATTTACGAGCAGTACTTC. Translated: CASSVQGGGAGDDIYEQYF.

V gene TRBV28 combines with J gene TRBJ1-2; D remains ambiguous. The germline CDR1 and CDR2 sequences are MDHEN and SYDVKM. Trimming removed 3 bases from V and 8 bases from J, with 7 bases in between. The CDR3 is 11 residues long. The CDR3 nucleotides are TGTGCCAGCAGTTTCGGGGTCGGCTACACCTTC. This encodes CASSFGVGYTF.

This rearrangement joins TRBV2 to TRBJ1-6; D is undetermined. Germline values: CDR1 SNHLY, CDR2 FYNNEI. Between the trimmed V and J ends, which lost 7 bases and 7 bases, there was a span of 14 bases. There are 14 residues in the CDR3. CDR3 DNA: TGTGCCAGCAAGCGGGCGGAGGGAAATTCACCCCTCCACTTT. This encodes CASKRAEGNSPLHF.

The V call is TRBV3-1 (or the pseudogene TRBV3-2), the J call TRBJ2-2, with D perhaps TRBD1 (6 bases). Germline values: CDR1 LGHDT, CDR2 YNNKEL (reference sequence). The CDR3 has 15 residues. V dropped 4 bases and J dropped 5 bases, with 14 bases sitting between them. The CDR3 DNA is TGTGCCAGCAGCCGAGTCCATACAGGGACCGGGGAGCTGTTTTTT. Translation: CASSRVHTGTGELFF.

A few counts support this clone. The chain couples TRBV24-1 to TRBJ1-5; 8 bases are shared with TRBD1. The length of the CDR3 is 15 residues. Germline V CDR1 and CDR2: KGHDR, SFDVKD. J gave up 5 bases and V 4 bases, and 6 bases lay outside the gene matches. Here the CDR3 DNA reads TGTGCCACCAGTGACCGGACAGGGATCGATCAGCCCCAGCATTTT. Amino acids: CATSDRTGIDQPQHF.